The rows below give T cell receptor beta chains drawn from one sample of a study of preoperative IRX-2 immunotherapy in early breast cancer. Repertoires were generated with immunoSEQ multiplex PCR, while TCRdb's copy carries only in-frame clones and drops some. The table shows roughly 62,000 clones, with approximately 93% occurring only once. Specimen collection occurred from a patient treated with IRX-2 immunotherapy. Every receptor here comes from a human donor with breast cancer. The CDR3 runs from the conserved cysteine through the conserved F or W. Fields, in order: clone size, V gene, J gene, D gene, CDR3 protein, CDR3 DNA. A D gene is named only where the DNA matches it firmly. Only some rows state a clone size, as once, few, many or a class for expanded clones.

-	TRBV6-6	TRBJ2-3	-	CASSYQQTSTDTQYF	TGTGCCAGCAGTTACCAGCAAACGAGCACAGATACGCAGTATTTT
-	TRBV27	TRBJ2-5	TRBD1	CASSFQHGGQGRETQYF	TGTGCCAGCAGTTTCCAACACGGGGGACAGGGGAGGGAGACCCAGTACTTC
-	TRBV4-3	TRBJ2-2	-	CASSPLLGMDTGELFF	TGCGCCAGCAGCCCACTCTTGGGGATGGATACCGGGGAGCTGTTTTTT
-	TRBV2	TRBJ2-2	-	CASRESSELFF	TGTGCCAGCAGAGAAAGTTCGGAGCTGTTTTTT
-	TRBV7-7	TRBJ2-1	-	CASAAGSSYNEQFF	TGTGCCAGCGCGGCGGGGAGCTCCTACAATGAGCAGTTCTTC
-	TRBV7-8	TRBJ2-6	TRBD1	CASSSHPGQGGANVLTF	TGTGCCAGCAGCTCCCACCCGGGACAGGGAGGGGCCAACGTCCTGACTTTC
-	TRBV7-2	TRBJ2-7	TRBD2	CASRTGGGTSRYLYEQYF	TGTGCCAGCAGAACCGGGGGGGGGACTAGTCGTTACCTCTACGAGCAGTACTTC
-	TRBV28	TRBJ1-1	-	CASRSSEGTEAFF	TGTGCCAGCAGATCGAGTGAGGGCACTGAAGCTTTCTTT
-	TRBV2	TRBJ2-1	-	CASARTINSYNEQFF	TGTGCCAGCGCTAGGACAATCAACTCCTACAATGAGCAGTTCTTC
few	TRBV7-2	TRBJ2-2	-	CASRWGGPGTGELFF	TGTGCCAGCAGGTGGGGGGGGCCGGGCACCGGGGAGCTGTTTTTT
-	TRBV9	TRBJ1-2	-	CASSVTSGSSYGYTF	TGTGCCAGCAGCGTAACATCAGGGTCCTCCTATGGCTACACCTTC
once	TRBV10-3	TRBJ1-5	-	CAIRQGDQPQHF	TGTGCCATCAGACAGGGAGATCAGCCCCAGCATTTT
-	TRBV7-3	TRBJ2-1	-	CASSLHPRGAVYNEQFF	TGTGCCAGCAGCCTTCACCCCAGGGGCGCCGTTTACAATGAGCAGTTCTTC
-	TRBV5-1	TRBJ2-6	-	CASSSGAGANVLTF	TGCGCCAGCAGCTCGGGAGCTGGGGCCAACGTCCTGACTTTC
-	TRBV7-8	TRBJ1-2	-	CASSAYHGSGGSYGYTF	TGTGCCAGCAGCGCATATCACGGGAGCGGGGGGTCCTATGGCTACACCTTC
once	TRBV2	TRBJ1-2	-	CASSDWEGPGYTF	TGTGCCAGCAGCGACTGGGAGGGGCCTGGCTACACCTTC
-	TRBV19	TRBJ2-2	-	CASSNRVAGELFF	TGTGCCAGTAGCAACAGGGTGGCCGGGGAGCTGTTTTTT
-	TRBV5-1	TRBJ2-7	-	CASRRRGNDEQYF	TGCGCCAGCAGAAGGAGGGGGAACGACGAGCAGTACTTC
-	TRBV5-1	TRBJ2-7	-	CASSLEGGNEQYF	TGCGCCAGCAGCTTGGAGGGGGGCAATGAGCAGTACTTC
-	TRBV6-7	TRBJ1-4	-	CASEAPGILNEKLFF	TGTGCCAGCGAGGCCCCAGGGATTCTTAATGAAAAACTGTTTTTT
-	TRBV10-3	TRBJ2-3	-	CAISTYKDSNTDTQYF	TGTGCCATCAGTACCTATAAGGACAGTAACACAGATACGCAGTATTTT
-	TRBV10-3	TRBJ2-7	-	CAIRDSSEQYF	TGTGCCATCAGGGACAGTTCCGAGCAGTACTTC
-	TRBV7-2	TRBJ2-4	TRBD2	CASSLQSSGGGNIQYF	TGTGCCAGCAGCTTACAGTCCTCGGGGGGTGGGAACATTCAGTACTTC
-	TRBV11-2	TRBJ2-7	TRBD2	CASSSKRGSDEQYF	TGTGCCAGCAGCTCTAAGCGGGGTTCGGACGAGCAGTACTTC
-	TRBV19	TRBJ1-1	-	CASSLYTEAFF	TGTGCCAGTAGTCTTTACACTGAAGCTTTCTTT
-	TRBV4-1	TRBJ1-4	TRBD1	CASSQVGTGYSNEKLFF	TGCGCCAGCAGCCAAGTCGGGACAGGGTATTCTAATGAAAAACTGTTTTTT
few	TRBV18	TRBJ1-4	-	CASSQQENEKLFF	TGTGCCAGCTCACAGCAGGAAAATGAAAAACTGTTTTTT
-	TRBV19	TRBJ2-3	-	CASSTHPKGFRGTDTQYF	TGTGCCAGTAGTACCCATCCCAAAGGGTTCCGGGGAACAGATACGCAGTATTTT
-	TRBV2	TRBJ2-1	TRBD1	CASGDRVLGNEQFF	TGTGCCAGCGGGGACAGGGTCCTTGGCAATGAGCAGTTCTTC
-	TRBV6-8	TRBJ2-3	-	CASSYPPRIVDTQYF	TGTGCCAGCAGTTACCCCCCTAGGATCGTGGATACGCAGTATTTT
-	TRBV2	TRBJ1-2	-	CASSDAGDGPTNYGYTF	TGTGCCAGCAGTGATGCAGGAGACGGCCCTACTAACTATGGCTACACCTTC
once	TRBV18	TRBJ2-7	-	CASSPGASGIEQYF	TGTGCCAGCTCGCCCGGGGCCAGTGGCATCGAGCAGTACTTC
-	TRBV7-9	TRBJ1-1	-	CASSLRGTGAFF	TGTGCCAGCAGCTTACGGGGGACTGGAGCTTTCTTT
-	TRBV7-3	TRBJ1-4	-	CASSSFPGEKLFF	TGTGCCAGCAGCTCGTTCCCTGGAGAAAAACTGTTTTTT
-	TRBV7-8	TRBJ2-1	-	CASSSQGGLDNEQFF	TGTGCCAGCAGCTCTCAGGGTGGCCTCGACAATGAGCAGTTCTTC
-	TRBV7-6	TRBJ2-2	TRBD2	CASSFLLAGYTGELFF	TGTGCCAGCAGCTTTCTACTAGCGGGGTACACCGGGGAGCTGTTTTTT
once	TRBV4-2	TRBJ2-7	-	CASSFGHTRVWEQYF	TGTGCCAGCAGCTTTGGACACACCCGGGTATGGGAGCAGTACTTC
-	TRBV20-1	TRBJ2-7	-	CSAPLSYEQYF	TGCAGTGCCCCCCTTTCCTACGAGCAGTACTTC
-	TRBV30	TRBJ1-1	TRBD1	CAWRKGDRVTEAFF	TGTGCCTGGAGAAAGGGCGACAGGGTCACTGAAGCTTTCTTT
-	TRBV7-2	TRBJ2-6	TRBD2	CASGLLAGHSGANVLTF	TGTGCCAGCGGACTTCTAGCGGGTCACTCTGGGGCCAACGTCCTGACTTTC
-	TRBV18	TRBJ1-6	TRBD1	CASSPPGQGLSPLHF	TGTGCCAGCTCACCACCGGGACAGGGGCTTTCACCCCTCCACTTT
-	TRBV5-1	TRBJ2-3	-	CASSLGTGTDTQYF	TGCGCCAGCAGCTTGGGGACAGGCACAGATACGCAGTATTTT
-	TRBV18	TRBJ1-6	TRBD1	CASSLTGNPNSPLHF	TGTGCCAGCTCATTGACAGGGAACCCTAATTCACCCCTCCACTTT
-	TRBV7-9	TRBJ2-7	-	CASSSSGNEQYF	TGTGCCAGCAGTTCCTCGGGGAACGAGCAGTACTTC
-	TRBV28	TRBJ1-2	-	CASSFFGAHTLWFGYTF	TGTGCCAGCAGCTTTTTCGGGGCTCATACTTTATGGTTCGGCTACACCTTC
-	TRBV4-3	TRBJ2-7	TRBD1	CASSLGQGAYEQYF	TGCGCCAGCAGCCTCGGACAGGGGGCGTACGAGCAGTACTTC
-	TRBV7-2	TRBJ2-5	TRBD2	CASSRSGRAEETQYF	TGTGCCAGCAGTCGTAGCGGGAGGGCCGAAGAGACCCAGTACTTC
-	TRBV4-1	TRBJ1-3	TRBD1	CASSQDIPDRGLNTIYF	TGCGCCAGCAGCCAAGATATCCCGGACAGGGGACTGAACACCATATATTTT
-	TRBV18	TRBJ1-4	-	CASSPREDEKLFF	TGTGCCAGCTCACCACGTGAAGATGAAAAACTGTTTTTT